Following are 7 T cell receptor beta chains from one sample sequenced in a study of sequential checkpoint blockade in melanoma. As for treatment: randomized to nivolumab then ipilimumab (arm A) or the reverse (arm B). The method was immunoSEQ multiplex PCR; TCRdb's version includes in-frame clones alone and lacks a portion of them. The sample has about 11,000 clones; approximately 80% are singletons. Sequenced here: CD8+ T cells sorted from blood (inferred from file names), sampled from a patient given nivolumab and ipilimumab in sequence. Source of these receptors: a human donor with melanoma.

This CDR3 reads CATSGSGTGVSGYTF. The CDR3 DNA reads as TGTGCCACCAGCGGATCCGGGACAGGGGTTAGTGGCTACACCTTC. J is TRBJ1-2 and V is TRBV15; the match to TRBD1 covers 10 bases. Germline CDR1 and CDR2: LNHNV and YYDKDF (reference sequence). The length of the CDR3 is 15 residues. The trim removed 5 bases at V and 7 bases at J, leaving 10 bases unmatched.

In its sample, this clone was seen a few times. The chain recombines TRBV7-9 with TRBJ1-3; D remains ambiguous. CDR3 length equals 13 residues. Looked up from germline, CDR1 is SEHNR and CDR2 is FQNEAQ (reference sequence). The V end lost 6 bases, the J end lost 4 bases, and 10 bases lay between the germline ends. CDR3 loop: CASRADTGNTIYF. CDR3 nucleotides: TGTGCCAGCAGGGCCGACACGGGAAACACCATATATTTT. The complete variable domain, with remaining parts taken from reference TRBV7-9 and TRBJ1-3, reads DTGVSQNPRHKITKRGQNVTFRCDPISEHNRLYWYRQTLGQGPEFLTYFQNEAQLEKSRLLSDRFSAERPKGSFSTLEIQRTEQGDSAMYLCASRADTGNTIYFGEGSWLTVV.

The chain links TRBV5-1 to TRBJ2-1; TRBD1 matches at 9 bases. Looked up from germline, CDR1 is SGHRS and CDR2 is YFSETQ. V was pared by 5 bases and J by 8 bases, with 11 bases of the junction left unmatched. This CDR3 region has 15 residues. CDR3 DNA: TGCGCCAGCAGAAACAGGGGGCGCGATTTCGATGAGCAGTTCTTC. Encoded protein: CASRNRGRDFDEQFF.

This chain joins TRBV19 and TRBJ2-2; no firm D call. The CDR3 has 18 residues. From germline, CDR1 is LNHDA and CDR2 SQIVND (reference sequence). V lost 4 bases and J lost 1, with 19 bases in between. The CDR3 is CASSTLWVKRGNTGELFF. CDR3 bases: TGTGCCAGTAGTACGCTGTGGGTAAAGAGAGGGAACACCGGGGAGCTGTTTTTT.

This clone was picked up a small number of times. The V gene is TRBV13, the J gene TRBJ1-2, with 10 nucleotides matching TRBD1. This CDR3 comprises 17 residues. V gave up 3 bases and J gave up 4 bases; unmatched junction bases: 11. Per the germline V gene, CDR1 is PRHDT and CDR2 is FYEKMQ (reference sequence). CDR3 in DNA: TGTGCCAGCAGCTTTCCGGGACAGGGGTTTGACGGCTATGGCTACACCTTC. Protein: CASSFPGQGFDGYGYTF. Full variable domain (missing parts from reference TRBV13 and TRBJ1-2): AAGVIQSPRHLIKEKRETATLKCYPIPRHDTVYWYQQGPGQDPQFLISFYEKMQSDKGSIPDRFSAQQFSDYHSELNMSSLELGDSALYFCASSFPGQGFDGYGYTFGSGTRLTVV.

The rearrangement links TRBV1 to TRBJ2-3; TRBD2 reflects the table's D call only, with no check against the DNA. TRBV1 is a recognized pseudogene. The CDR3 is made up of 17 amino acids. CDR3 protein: CTSSQALAKTTPDTQYF. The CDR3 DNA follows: TGCACCAGCAGCCAAGCCCTAGCGAAAACAACCCCAGATACGCAGTATTTT.

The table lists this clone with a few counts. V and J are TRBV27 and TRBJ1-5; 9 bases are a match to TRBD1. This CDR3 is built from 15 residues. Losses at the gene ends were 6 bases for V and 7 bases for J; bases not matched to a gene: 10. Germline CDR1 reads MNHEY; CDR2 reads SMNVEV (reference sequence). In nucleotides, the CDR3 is TGTGCCAGCAGCTACTCCGGGACAGGGTCGCAGCCCCAGCATTTT. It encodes CASSYSGTGSQPQHF.